This TCR beta chain came from a study of control samples from healthy donors and cancer patients. Sequencing used immunoSEQ multiplex PCR; TCRdb keeps in-frame clones, though not all of them. Altogether 150,000 to 200,000 clones are present, just over 85% being singletons, with the ten largest covering 4.5% to 6%. The CDR3 runs 13 residues. V lost 4 bases, J lost 10 bases, and 11 bases lay in between. Germline assignment: CDR1 SEHNR and CDR2 FQNEAQ (reference sequence). The genes are TRBV7-9 and TRBJ1-6; TRBD1 is a possible D gene (5 bases). Sequenced material: blood. The source of this sequence is a woman between 25 and 40 years old in good health. The DNA of the CDR3 is TGTGCCAGCAGCTCCGCAGGGAACTCACCCCTCCACTTT. Translated, it gives CASSSAGNSPLHF.